This T cell receptor beta chain comes out of a study of T cell responses to AZD1222 COVID-19 vaccine. Study-wide points: Donors skewed white British and female; clonal diversity was possibly underestimated. Among spike-specific TCRs, nearly half reportedly target unmutated variant regions. It was only a handful of AZD1222 recipients who were seropositive at baseline. Spike regions recognized by vaccine-associated CD4 TCRs spanned the protein, led by 160-218 and 743-854.

Here immunoSEQ multiplex PCR was the method, and the copy in TCRdb shows in-frame clones only, minus some. The table records roughly 100,000 clones, about 92% of them present only once. Comments on this clone: Its antigen is currently unknown.

The CDR3 is 14 residues long. Trimming removed 4 bases at V and 11 bases at J, with 15 bases between. Germline V gene data show CDR1 as LGHDT and CDR2 as YNNKEL (reference sequence). Sample: peripheral blood, taken on day 0 of AZD1222 vaccination. The sequence was obtained from an adult in good health. The rearrangement links TRBV3-1 (or the pseudogene TRBV3-2) to TRBJ1-6; weak D call: TRBD1 (6 bases). The CDR3 region has the DNA TGTGCCAGCAGCCTCACAGGGAAAAGCGCACCCCTCCACTTT. Amino acids: CASSLTGKSAPLHF.